Here is one T cell receptor beta chain with its context. What it binds is not known. Trimming removed 0 bases at V and 12 bases at J, with 16 bases between. The CDR3 is 14 amino acids. Germline V lookup: CDR1 SGDLS, CDR2 YYNGEE. The data were obtained in a study of cytomegalovirus exposure and HLA in healthy donors. Study observations and caveats: The study labeled about 160 TCR beta chains cytomegalovirus-associated. A link between a missense DCLRE1C variant and TCR beta V- and J-gene trimming emerged from a later analysis.

With 60 Vbeta and 13 Jbeta primers, the PCR was carried out. Clones were read by immunoSEQ multiplex PCR, and TCRdb kept only the in-frame ones, dropping some. The table lists fewer than 100,000 clones, over 75% of them singletons. The source is a man aged 35 to 55 in good health and CMV-seronegative. The rearrangement joins TRBV9 to TRBJ2-4; TRBD1 might be the D (5 bases). The specimen sequenced was PBMCs. CDR3 residues: CASSVDPIQGNQYF. The CDR3 bases are TGTGCCAGCAGCGTAGACCCTATTCAGGGTAATCAGTACTTC.